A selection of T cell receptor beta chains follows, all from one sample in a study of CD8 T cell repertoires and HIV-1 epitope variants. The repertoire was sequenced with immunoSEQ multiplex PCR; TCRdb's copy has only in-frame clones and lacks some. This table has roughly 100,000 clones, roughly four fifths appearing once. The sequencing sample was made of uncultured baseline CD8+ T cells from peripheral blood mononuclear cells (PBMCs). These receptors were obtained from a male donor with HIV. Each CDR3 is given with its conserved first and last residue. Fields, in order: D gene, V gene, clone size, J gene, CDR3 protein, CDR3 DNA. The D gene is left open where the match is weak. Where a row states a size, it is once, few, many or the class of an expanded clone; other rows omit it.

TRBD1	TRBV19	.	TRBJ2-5	CASSIHRGGQETQYF	TGTGCCAGTAGTATACACAGGGGTGGACAAGAGACCCAGTACTTC
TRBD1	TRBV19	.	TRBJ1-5	CASSDRGGNQPQHF	TGTGCCAGTAGTGACAGGGGAGGGAATCAGCCCCAGCATTTT
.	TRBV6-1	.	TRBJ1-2	CASSFAGTPYGYTF	TGTGCCAGCAGTTTCGCGGGGACCCCCTATGGCTACACCTTC
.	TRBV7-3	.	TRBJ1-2	CASSLTQGNGYTF	TGTGCCAGCAGCTTAACCCAGGGGAATGGCTACACCTTC
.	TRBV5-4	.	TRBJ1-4	CASSLKPEKLFF	TGTGCCAGCAGCTTGAAACCTGAAAAACTGTTTTTT
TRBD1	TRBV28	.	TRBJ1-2	CASSSPGTGVEYGYTF	TGTGCCAGCAGTTCCCCCGGGACAGGGGTTGAGTATGGCTACACCTTC
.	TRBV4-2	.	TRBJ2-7	CASSRQSGEQYF	TGTGCCAGCAGCCGGCAATCAGGCGAGCAGTACTTC
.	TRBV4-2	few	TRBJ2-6	CASSQVRAGANVLTF	TGTGCCAGCAGCCAAGTCAGGGCTGGGGCCAACGTCCTGACTTTC
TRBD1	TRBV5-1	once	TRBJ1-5	CASSLDRGQPQHF	TGCGCCAGCAGCTTGGACAGGGGACAGCCCCAGCATTTT
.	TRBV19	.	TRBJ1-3	CASTHLLSRGSGNTIYF	TGTGCCAGTACCCACCTTCTTTCCAGGGGCTCTGGAAACACCATATATTTT
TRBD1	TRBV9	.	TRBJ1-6	CASSEGTGSYNSPLHF	TGTGCCAGCAGCGAGGGGACAGGCTCCTATAATTCACCCCTCCACTTT
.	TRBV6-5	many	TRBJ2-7	CASSYSRDSSYEQYF	TGTGCCAGCAGTTACTCGCGGGATTCATCCTACGAGCAGTACTTC
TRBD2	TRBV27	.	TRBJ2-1	CASSLKAGGKGEQFF	TGTGCTAGCAGTTTGAAAGCGGGAGGAAAGGGTGAGCAGTTCTTC
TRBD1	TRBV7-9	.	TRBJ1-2	CASSLGDSGRGGYTF	TGTGCCAGCAGCCTAGGGGACAGCGGGAGGGGTGGCTACACCTTC
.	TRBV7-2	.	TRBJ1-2	CASSPGQGGNYGYTF	TGTGCCAGCAGCCCCGGGCAAGGGGGGAACTATGGCTACACCTTC
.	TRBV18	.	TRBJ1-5	CASSPGQSNQPQHF	TGTGCCAGCTCGCCGGGACAAAGCAATCAGCCCCAGCATTTT
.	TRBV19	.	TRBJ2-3	CASSPLTIYTDTQYF	TGTGCCAGTAGTCCTTTAACCATCTACACAGATACGCAGTATTTT
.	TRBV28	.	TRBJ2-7	CATRGWGGSKYEQYF	TGTGCCACCAGGGGATGGGGCGGGAGTAAATACGAGCAGTACTTC
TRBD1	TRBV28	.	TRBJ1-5	CASSLLGQGEAQPQHF	TGTGCCAGCAGTTTATTGGGACAGGGGGAGGCTCAGCCCCAGCATTTT
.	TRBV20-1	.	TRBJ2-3	CSARERDTQYF	TGCAGTGCTAGAGAGCGAGATACGCAGTATTTT
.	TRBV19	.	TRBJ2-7	CASSFGSSYEQYF	TGTGCCAGTAGTTTCGGGTCCTCCTACGAGCAGTACTTC
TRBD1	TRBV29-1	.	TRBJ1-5	CSTRQGDSQPQHF	TGCAGCACACGACAGGGAGATAGTCAGCCCCAGCATTTT
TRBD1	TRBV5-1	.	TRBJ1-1	CASSLRSRQGGNTEAFF	TGCGCCAGCAGCTTGCGATCAAGACAGGGAGGAAACACTGAAGCTTTCTTT
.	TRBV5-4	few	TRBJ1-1	CASSPEVGRTEAFF	TGTGCCAGCAGCCCGGAGGTGGGGAGAACTGAAGCTTTCTTT
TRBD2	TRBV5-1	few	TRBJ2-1	CASSSGLVGSFHEQFF	TGCGCCAGCAGCTCGGGACTAGTCGGTTCTTTCCATGAGCAGTTCTTC
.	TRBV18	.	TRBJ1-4	CASSPGAANEKLFF	TGTGCCAGCTCACCGGGGGCGGCTAATGAAAAACTGTTTTTT
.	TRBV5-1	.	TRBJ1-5	CASSLVSNQPQHF	TGCGCCAGCAGCTTGGTGAGCAATCAGCCCCAGCATTTT
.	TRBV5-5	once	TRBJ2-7	CASSLGYSSSYEQYF	TGTGCCAGCAGCTTGGGTTATAGCAGTTCCTACGAGCAGTACTTC
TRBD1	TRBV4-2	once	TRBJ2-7	CASSQGTGGGYEQYF	TGTGCCAGCAGCCAAGGGACAGGGGGGGGCTACGAGCAGTACTTC
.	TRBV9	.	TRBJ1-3	CASSVRSDSGNTIYF	TGTGCCAGTAGCGTCAGGTCAGACTCTGGAAACACCATATATTTT
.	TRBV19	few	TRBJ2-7	CASSMQISYEQYF	TGTGCCAGTAGTATGCAGATTTCTTACGAGCAGTACTTC
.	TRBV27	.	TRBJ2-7	CASSLTPGVSREQYF	TGTGCCAGCAGTTTAACCCCGGGGGTCTCCCGCGAGCAGTACTTC
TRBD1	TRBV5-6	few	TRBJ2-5	CASSPRDRPGETQYF	TGTGCCAGCAGCCCTCGGGACAGACCCGGGGAGACCCAGTACTTC